This TCR beta chain was sequenced for a study of cytomegalovirus exposure and HLA in healthy donors. Primers for the PCR totalled 60 Vbeta and 13 Jbeta. This table comes from immunoSEQ multiplex PCR, and its TCRdb copy is limited to in-frame clones, with some not included. This sample has 120,000 to 150,000 clones, with around 82% found just once. The CDR3 loop spans 16 amino acids. Germline V CDR1 and CDR2: GTSNPN, SVGIG (reference sequence). V shed 0 bases and J shed 7 bases, with 22 bases lying between them. The sequence came from a young man in good health and CMV-seropositive. What was sequenced was PBMCs. The chain links TRBV30 to TRBJ2-7; possibly TRBD2 for D (5 bases). For the CDR3, the DNA is TGTGCCTGGAGTGTACTCGAGGGCAGGTGGGGAAGGGAGCAGTACTTC. Protein sequence: CAWSVLEGRWGREQYF.